These 18 T cell receptor beta chains were all obtained from the same sample, sequenced in a study of T cell repertoires in cytomegalovirus infection. Each CDR3 protein is one row after TCRdb ran MiXCR on the reads. The data contain nearly 650,000 distinct CDR3 sequences, around 24% of them singletons. Sequenced sample: CD8+ T cells from PBMCs. The origin of the receptors is a human donor in good health (CMV status not recorded). Some clones in this sample may be carry-over from other donors' samples.

The chain couples TRBV2 to TRBJ2-7, with a weak D call TRBD1 (6 bases). The CDR3 is 13 amino acids. The ends were cut back, 2 bases at V and 4 bases at J, with 9 bases in the middle. Germline CDR1 reads SNHLY; CDR2 reads FYNNEI. The DNA for the CDR3 is TGTGCCAGCAGTGAAACAGGGTTTTACGAGCAGTACGTC. This sequence encodes CASSETGFYEQYV.

The table lists this clonotype with a few counts. The V call is TRBV29-1, the J call TRBJ2-3; D is undetermined. The germline V and J ends were trimmed by 6 bases and 4 bases, with 11 bases remaining between them. This CDR3 is 12 amino acids long. CDR1 and CDR2 (germline): SQVTM, ANQGSEA. The DNA for the CDR3 is TGCAGCGTCCACCTACGTCCAGATACGCAGTATTTT. It is translated as CSVHLRPDTQYF.

This clonotype was seen more than once but under ten times. This chain connects TRBV7-8 to TRBJ1-1; weak D call: TRBD1 (6 bases). CDR1 and CDR2 from the germline V gene are SGHVS and FQNEAQ. The ends were cut back, 7 bases at V and 0 bases at J, with 18 bases in the middle. The CDR3 is 16 amino acids. The CDR3 loop reads CASKGGRVGMNTEAFF. In nucleotides, the CDR3 is TGTGCCAGCAAAGGGGGACGGGTTGGCATGAACACTGAAGCTTTCTTT.

In this sample, this clonotype turned up many times. This chain connects TRBV7-8 to TRBJ2-3, with 9 positions matching TRBD2. This CDR3 comprises 20 residues. With V trimmed by 1 base and J by 1 base, 15 bases remained unmatched. Germline CDR1 SGHVS, CDR2 FQNEAQ. CDR3 in DNA: TGTGCCAGCAGCTTAGAGCGGGGGGAAGGGCCCTATCCCGGCACAGATACGCAGTATTTT. Translating gives CASSLERGEGPYPGTDTQYF.

This clonotype was seen ten or more times. V gene TRBV12-3 or TRBV12-4 combines with J gene TRBJ2-3; 9 positions match TRBD1. The ends lost 7 bases at V and 3 bases at J; junction bases unmatched: 11. CDR3 length: 16 amino acids. The CDR3 nucleotides are TGTGCCAGCAAGGAGACAGGGGGACGGGGGACAGATACGCAGTATTTT. It specifies CASKETGGRGTDTQYF.

This clonotype has just a few counts. This chain joins TRBV7-9 and TRBJ2-2, with D hard to call. Germline CDR1 and CDR2: SEHNR and FQNEAQ (reference sequence). V was shortened by 8 bases and J by 5 bases, with 12 bases between the two germline ends. The CDR3 loop spans 13 amino acids. The CDR3 DNA reads as TGTGCCAGCGGAAGGGCCGGGACCGGGGAGCTGTTTTTT. It codes for CASGRAGTGELFF.

The chain employs TRBV3-1 and TRBJ2-7, with 8 bases aligning to TRBD2. V shed 4 bases, J shed 9 bases, and the junction held 14 bases outside the gene matches. Germline assignment: CDR1 LGHDT and CDR2 YNNKEL (reference sequence). The CDR3 loop spans 15 amino acids. The CDR3 is CASSLSEAGVDGQYF. DNA of the CDR3: TGTGCCAGCAGCCTTTCAGAAGCGGGGGTGGACGGGCAGTACTTC.

At least ten counts were recorded for this clonotype. The rearrangement joins TRBV7-9 to TRBJ2-1; 15 nucleotides agree with TRBD2. The germline V gene has CDR1 SEHNR and CDR2 FQNEAQ (reference sequence). Unmatched junction bases numbered 6, after V lost 3 bases and J lost 3 bases. The CDR3 is 18 residues long. This CDR3 is CASSFPGLAGGNYNEQFF. CDR3 sequence (DNA): TGTGCCAGCAGCTTCCCGGGACTAGCGGGGGGTAACTACAATGAGCAGTTCTTC.

The gene calls are TRBV3-1 and TRBJ1-5, with D perhaps matching TRBD1 (5 bases). V lost 0 bases, J lost 5 bases, and 8 bases lay in between. The CDR3 length is 14 residues. Germline V lookup: CDR1 LGHDT, CDR2 YNNKEL (reference sequence). This chain's CDR3 is CASSQEAGYQPQHF. In nucleotides, the CDR3 is TGTGCCAGCAGCCAAGAAGCAGGGTATCAGCCCCAGCATTTT.

This clonotype was found once. The junction shows a germline mismatch at one end, possibly a read error. The V and J genes are TRBV5-1 and TRBJ1-6, with a weak D call TRBD1 (6 bases). This CDR3 has 14 amino acids. Looked up from germline, CDR1 is SGHRS and CDR2 is YFSETQ. The CDR3 sequence is CANSLEQGYSPLHF. In DNA, the CDR3 is TGCGCCAACAGCTTGGAACAGGGTTATTCACCCCTCCACTTT.

V usage is TRBV25-1 and J usage is TRBJ2-5; possibly TRBD1 for D (6 bases). There are 16 residues in the CDR3. The V end lost 0 bases, the J end lost 7 bases, and 18 bases lay between the germline ends. Per germline, CDR1 MGHDK and CDR2 SYGVNS. CDR3: CASSEYRPNQGWTQYF. CDR3 DNA sequence: TGTGCCAGCAGTGAATATAGACCCAACCAGGGGTGGACCCAGTACTTC.

This clonotype has a handful of counts. The gene calls are TRBV14 and TRBJ2-7; D is possibly TRBD2 (5 bases). Germline CDR1 is SGHDN and CDR2 is FVKESK. The CDR3 is 13 residues long. V gave up 0 bases and J gave up 4 bases, with 7 bases separating them. The CDR3 reads CASSQEWTYEQYF. DNA for the CDR3: TGTGCCAGCAGCCAAGAATGGACTTACGAGCAGTACTTC.

This clonotype was counted ten times or more. The chain joins TRBV7-8 to TRBJ2-3; D ambiguous. V was pared by 5 bases and J by 4 bases, with 7 bases between. The CDR3 totals 12 residues. CDR1 is SGHVS, CDR2 FQNEAQ, per germline. CDR3 in amino acids: CASSVPADTQYF. CDR3 nucleotide sequence: TGTGCCAGCAGCGTCCCCGCAGATACGCAGTATTTT. Variable domain in full (rest from reference TRBV7-8 and TRBJ2-3): GAGVSQSPRYKVAKRGQDVALRCDPISGHVSLFWYQQALGQGPEFLTYFQNEAQLDKSGLPSDRFFAERPEGSVSTLKIQRTQQEDSAVYLCASSVPADTQYFGPGTRLTVL.

This clonotype was counted many times. The gene calls are TRBV20-1 and TRBJ2-3, with TRBD2 matching 7 bases. Germline values: CDR1 DFQATT, CDR2 SNEGSKA (reference sequence). The CDR3 covers 15 residues. Trimming removed 8 bases from V and 2 bases from J; junction bases left unmatched: 13. Here the CDR3 reads CSPLPRRGFTDTQYF. DNA of the CDR3: TGCAGTCCGCTCCCCCGGCGGGGGTTCACAGATACGCAGTATTTT.

Many counts were recorded for this clonotype. The chain is built from TRBV7-2 and TRBJ1-5; D uncertain. Germline V gene lookup returns CDR1 SGHTA and CDR2 FQGNSA. V was pared by 1 base and J by 7 bases, with 8 bases between. This CDR3 spans 13 amino acids. The CDR3 DNA is TGTGCCAGCAGCTTAGAGACCTCCCAGCCCCAGCATTTT. Translated, it gives CASSLETSQPQHF.

This clonotype was picked up many times. The V and J genes are TRBV7-6 and TRBJ2-3; D gene ambiguous. There are 13 residues in the CDR3. Looked up from germline, CDR1 is SGHVS and CDR2 is FNYEAQ. V was shortened by 5 bases and J by 5 bases, with 11 bases between the two germline ends. The CDR3, as DNA: TGTGCCAGCAGCCCAGAGTTGTTAGATACGCAGTATTTT. Amino acids: CASSPELLDTQYF.

There are many counts of this clonotype. The chain carries TRBV7-8 and TRBJ2-7, with D possibly matching TRBD1 (6 bases). Trimming took off 3 bases at V and 1 base at J, with 10 bases between the two ends. Germline CDR1 reads SGHVS; CDR2 reads FQNEAQ. The CDR3 runs 14 residues. Here the CDR3 reads CASSFPQGSYEQYF. As DNA, the CDR3 is TGTGCCAGCAGCTTCCCCCAGGGGTCCTACGAGCAGTACTTC.

This rearrangement joins TRBV7-9 to TRBJ2-1; 7 bases line up with TRBD1. The CDR3 loop spans 15 amino acids. Germline CDR1 reads SEHNR; CDR2 reads FQNEAQ (reference sequence). With 3 bases clipped from V and 4 bases from J, the junction kept 6 bases outside the gene matches. For the CDR3, the DNA is TGTGCCAGCAGCTTTCCAGGGGGAATTTACAATGAGCAGTTCTTC. Encoded protein: CASSFPGGIYNEQFF.